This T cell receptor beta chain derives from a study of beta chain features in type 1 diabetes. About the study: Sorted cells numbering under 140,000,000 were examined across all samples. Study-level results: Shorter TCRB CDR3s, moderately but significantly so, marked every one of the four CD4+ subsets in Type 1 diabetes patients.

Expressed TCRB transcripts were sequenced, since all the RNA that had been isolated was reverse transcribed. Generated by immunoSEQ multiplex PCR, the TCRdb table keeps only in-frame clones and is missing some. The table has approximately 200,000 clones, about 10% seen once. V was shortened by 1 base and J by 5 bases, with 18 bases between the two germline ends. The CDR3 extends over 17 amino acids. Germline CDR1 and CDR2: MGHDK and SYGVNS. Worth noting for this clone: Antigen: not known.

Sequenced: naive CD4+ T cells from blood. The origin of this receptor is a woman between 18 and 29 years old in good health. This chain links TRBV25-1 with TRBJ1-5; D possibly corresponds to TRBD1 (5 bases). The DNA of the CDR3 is TGTGCCAGCAGTGAATGGCGGGGGACGGGCAGTGATCAGCCCCAGCATTTT. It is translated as CASSEWRGTGSDQPQHF.